One TCR beta chain is described in this entry. Its antigen is unknown. CDR3 size: 17 residues. V lost 6 bases, J lost 1 base, and 21 bases lay in between. Germline loops: CDR1 MNHNS, CDR2 SASEGT. With each sample, at least 5.5 micrograms of total RNA were extracted. Primers used in a second PCR of roughly 7 to 11 cycles were a sample-barcoded 5' primer and a J-beta primer mix. Using its own MiXCR run on the 5' RACE reads, TCRdb lists one record per CDR3 protein. The data hold around 970,000 distinct CDR3 sequences, with around 54% observed a single time. This sample was taken from a study of blood T cells in healthy people across ages. Findings and caveats of the study: Strong correlation linked observed beta diversity and percent naive T cells.

The chain recombines TRBV6-1 with TRBJ2-5, with D possibly TRBD2 on 6 matching bases. Sequencing used blood. The TCR was taken from a woman aged 60 to 75 in good health. The CDR3 is CASSRSLSGVRQETQYF. DNA for the CDR3: TGTGCCAGCAGCCGATCCTTATCGGGAGTCCGCCAAGAGACCCAGTACTTC.